Below are 25 T cell receptor beta chains sequenced from a single sample in a study of T cells after yellow fever vaccination. Each CDR3 protein gets one entry after TCRdb re-called the 5' RACE reads with MiXCR. There are about 14,000 distinct CDR3 sequences in the sample; approximately 6.8% occur only once, and about 1.6% lies in the top ten. Source: PBMCs, either bulk or a sorted T-cell subset (CD4+, CD8+, memory, or dextramer-sorted; not recorded which), taken on the day of the yellow fever booster vaccination. The receptors come from a young man who received the YFV17D yellow fever vaccine.

This clonotype was seen many times. The J gene is TRBJ2-3, the V gene TRBV29-1; perhaps TRBD2 as D (6 bases). Trimming cost V 5 bases and J 2 bases, with 14 bases left between them. The CDR3 covers 14 residues. Germline V CDR1 and CDR2: SQVTM, ANQGSEA. CDR3 protein: CSVYKWDSTDTQYF. The CDR3 DNA reads TGCAGCGTTTACAAATGGGACTCCACAGATACGCAGTATTTT.

By share of the sample, this clonotype is medium-sized (0.01 to 0.1%). This sequence joins TRBV7-2 and TRBJ2-3; possible D gene TRBD2, 6 bases. Between the trimmed V and J ends, which lost 6 bases and 6 bases, there was a span of 19 bases. CDR3 length: 15 amino acids. CDR1 is SGHTA, CDR2 FQGNSA, per germline. CDR3 protein: CASRDPSVRGDTQYF. The CDR3 nucleotides are TGTGCCAGCAGAGACCCGTCCGTGCGGGGTGATACGCAGTATTTT.

This clonotype has a count of ten or more. The chain couples TRBV5-6 to TRBJ2-1; 11 bases agree with TRBD2. Germline trimming cut 4 bases from V and 0 bases from J; bases unmatched to any gene: 3. The germline V gene has CDR1 SGHDT and CDR2 YYEEEE. This CDR3 is built from 16 residues. CDR3 sequence reads: CASSLGLAGSYNEQFF. CDR3 coding DNA: TGTGCCAGCAGCCTAGGACTAGCGGGCTCCTACAATGAGCAGTTCTTC.

By share of the sample, this clonotype is medium-sized. V is TRBV7-2 and J is TRBJ2-7, with no clear D. Trimming left V 7 bases short and J 1 base short, with 11 bases between. The germline gives CDR1 SGHTA, CDR2 FQGNSA. This CDR3 region has 13 residues. CDR3 sequence: CASTPGSSYEQYF. DNA of the CDR3: TGTGCCAGCACCCCCGGTTCTTCCTACGAGCAGTACTTC.

This clonotype has ten or more counts. The J gene is TRBJ2-2, the V gene TRBV7-2, with a tentative D call TRBD2 (6 bases). Germline CDR1 and CDR2: SGHTA and FQGNSA. Trimming left V 7 bases short and J 3 bases short, with 12 bases between. The CDR3 has 14 amino acids. DNA for the CDR3: TGTGCCAGCACCCCATCGGGGGACACCGGGGAGCTGTTTTTT. It is translated as CASTPSGDTGELFF.

This clonotype has at least ten counts. The rearrangement links TRBV3-1 to TRBJ1-1; 8 bases match TRBD1. Germline CDR1 LGHDT, CDR2 YNNKEL (reference sequence). The CDR3 covers 16 residues. V shed 1 base, J shed 4 bases, and the junction held 8 bases outside the gene matches. The CDR3 region has the DNA TGTGCCAGCAGCCAAGGGCCGACAGGGGTAGGCACTGAAGCTTTCTTT. It encodes CASSQGPTGVGTEAFF.

The sample holds many counts of this clonotype. V is TRBV10-1 and J is TRBJ2-5; D possibly corresponds to TRBD2 (5 bases). Per the germline V gene, CDR1 is WNHNN and CDR2 is SYGVQD (reference sequence). The length of the CDR3 is 13 residues. V lost 8 bases and J lost 1, with 11 bases in between. The CDR3 DNA sequence: TGCGCCAGCTCAAGGACTGGCCAAGAGACCCAGTACTTC. It encodes CASSRTGQETQYF.

This clonotype was picked up many times. The chain employs TRBV7-9 and TRBJ1-6; tentatively, D is TRBD1 (5 bases). Germline CDR1 and CDR2: SEHNR and FQNEAQ (reference sequence). CDR3 size: 14 residues. Trimming shortened V by 1 base and J by 6 bases, and 7 bases separated the two germline ends. CDR3 sequence: CASSLGGTNSPLHF. Written as DNA, the CDR3 is TGTGCCAGCAGCTTAGGAGGGACTAATTCACCCCTCCACTTT.

By share of the sample, this clonotype is medium-sized. V is TRBV7-9 and J is TRBJ1-4; D is unclear. The CDR3 loop spans 14 amino acids. Germline V gene data show CDR1 as SEHNR and CDR2 as FQNEAQ (reference sequence). Trimming removed 5 bases at V and 4 bases at J, with 11 bases between. CDR3 region: CASSLRQDNEKLFF. CDR3 coding DNA: TGTGCCAGCAGCCTAAGGCAGGATAATGAAAAACTGTTTTTT. Full variable domain (rest looked up from reference TRBV7-9 and TRBJ1-4): DTGVSQNPRHKITKRGQNVTFRCDPISEHNRLYWYRQTLGQGPEFLTYFQNEAQLEKSRLLSDRFSAERPKGSFSTLEIQRTEQGDSAMYLCASSLRQDNEKLFFGSGTQLSVL.

This clonotype came up many times. The V gene is TRBV7-9, the J gene TRBJ2-5; D gene ambiguous. The germline V and J ends were trimmed by 1 base and 1 base, with 4 bases remaining between them. The CDR3 length is 13 residues. Germline CDR1 SEHNR, CDR2 FQNEAQ (reference sequence). CDR3 DNA sequence: TGTGCCAGCAGCTTAGAGGGCCAAGAGACCCAGTACTTC. Its translation: CASSLEGQETQYF.

This clonotype was seen repeatedly, ten times or more. The chain is built from TRBV5-1 and TRBJ2-5; 11 bases agree with TRBD2. This CDR3 contains 16 residues. CDR1 and CDR2 (germline): SGHRS, YFSETQ. J was trimmed by 2 bases and V by 6 bases; bases with no gene match: 9. The CDR3 protein is CASKTSGTYLQETQYF. The CDR3 DNA reads as TGCGCCAGCAAGACTAGCGGGACTTATTTACAAGAGACCCAGTACTTC.

This clonotype occurred many times. This rearrangement joins TRBV20-1 to TRBJ1-1, with D hard to call. CDR3 length: 12 residues. Trimming pared 3 bases from V and 4 bases from J, leaving 9 bases between. Per germline, CDR1 DFQATT and CDR2 SNEGSKA (reference sequence). The CDR3 protein is CSASGSTTEAFF. The CDR3 DNA reads TGCAGTGCTAGTGGTTCGACCACTGAAGCTTTCTTT.

This clonotype occurred many times. V usage is TRBV7-9 and J usage is TRBJ2-1, with 15 nucleotides matching TRBD2. The V segment lost 3 bases and the J segment 8 bases; nucleotides outside the gene matches: 5. The V gene's germline CDR1 is SEHNR and CDR2 FQNEAQ (reference sequence). This CDR3 region has 16 residues. In nucleotides, the CDR3 is TGTGCCAGCAGCTTGCGCGGGACTAGCGGGGGGCATGAGCAGTTCTTC. Its protein product is CASSLRGTSGGHEQFF.

This clonotype came up many times. The gene calls are TRBV2 and TRBJ1-5; D perhaps matches TRBD1 (5 bases). CDR3 size: 15 residues. Between the trimmed V and J ends, which lost 6 bases and 0 bases, there was a span of 12 bases. Looked up from germline, CDR1 is SNHLY and CDR2 is FYNNEI. The CDR3 protein is CASSALGVSNQPQHF. The CDR3 coding sequence is TGTGCCAGCAGCGCTCTGGGGGTTAGCAATCAGCCCCAGCATTTT.

This clonotype was found many times. The genes are TRBV6-4 and TRBJ2-2, with TRBD2 matching 8 bases. V gave up 0 bases and J gave up 6 bases; unmatched junction bases: 0. The CDR3 is 14 residues long. Germline V gene data show CDR1 as MRHNA and CDR2 as SNTAGT. Here the CDR3 DNA reads TGTGCCAGCAGTGACTCCGGGGGGGCCGGGGAGCTGTTTTTT. This codes for CASSDSGGAGELFF.

This clonotype showed up many times. The chain joins TRBV18 to TRBJ1-2; D gene unclear. Germline CDR1 is KGHSH and CDR2 is LQKENI. V was clipped by 0 bases and J by 8 bases, with 10 bases between them. This CDR3 contains 13 residues. The CDR3 protein is CASSPPSGFGYTF. The DNA of the CDR3 is TGTGCCAGCTCACCACCGTCGGGGTTCGGCTACACCTTC.

By proportion, this clonotype is medium-sized. J is TRBJ2-5 and V is TRBV5-5, with 13 bases that match TRBD2. Germline V gene data show CDR1 as SGHKS and CDR2 as YYEKEE (reference sequence). After removal of 0 bases from V and 5 bases from J, the junction contained 7 bases not matched to a gene. The CDR3 contains 17 residues. The CDR3 here is CASSLGLAGGPQETQYF. In DNA, the CDR3 is TGTGCCAGCAGCTTGGGACTAGCGGGGGGACCCCAGGAGACCCAGTACTTC.

This clonotype was picked up many times. This sequence joins TRBV27 and TRBJ2-7; D tentatively reads TRBD1 or TRBD2 (6 bases each). CDR3 size: 17 residues. Germline V gene sequence: CDR1 MNHEY, CDR2 SMNVEV (reference sequence). V lost 4 bases and J 9 bases, leaving 28 bases between the germline ends. CDR3 sequence: CASSSLVGGYHTTRQYF. The CDR3 DNA reads as TGTGCCAGCAGTTCTTTGGTGGGGGGCTACCATACCACCCGGCAGTACTTC.

This clonotype has ten or more counts. The CDR3: CASSQGQGRNTIYF. DNA of the CDR3: TGTGCCAGCAGCCAGGGACAGGGGAGAAACACCATATATTTT. The chain links TRBV3-1 to TRBJ1-3; 10 bases map to TRBD1. This CDR3 is built from 14 residues. V was clipped by 3 bases and J by 5 bases; unmatched bases: 1. In germline, CDR1 is LGHDT, CDR2 YNNKEL (reference sequence).

There are many counts of this clonotype. V is TRBV7-2 and J is TRBJ1-2; TRBD1 matches at 10 bases. CDR3 size: 14 residues. CDR1 and CDR2 from the germline V gene are SGHTA and FQGNSA. J gave up 4 bases and V 5 bases, and 4 bases lay outside the gene matches. The CDR3 nucleotides read TGTGCCAGCAGCCCGGGACAGGGGACCTATGGCTACACCTTC. It yields the protein CASSPGQGTYGYTF.

This clonotype is classed as medium-sized. The chain employs TRBV4-2 and TRBJ2-7; D unclear. The germline CDR1 and CDR2 sequences are LGHNA and YNFKEQ. This CDR3 is built from 14 residues. The V and J ends lost 0 bases and 5 bases respectively, with 11 bases between them. In DNA, the CDR3 is TGTGCCAGCAGCCAAGAGGTAGGGCGCAACGAGCAGTACGTC. The encoded protein is CASSQEVGRNEQYV.

This clonotype is medium-sized within its sample. The V and J genes are TRBV7-9 and TRBJ2-3; 8 bases align to TRBD2. Unmatched junction bases numbered 4, after V lost 4 bases and J lost 4 bases. CDR1 SEHNR and CDR2 FQNEAQ come from the germline V gene (reference sequence). The CDR3 contains 14 residues. CDR3 DNA: TGTGCCAGCAGCTACGGGGGGGTGTCAGATACGCAGTATTTT. Residues: CASSYGGVSDTQYF.

This clonotype was detected ten times or more. The chain recombines TRBV10-3 with TRBJ2-7; 7 bases line up with TRBD1. Per germline, CDR1 ENHRY and CDR2 SYGVKD. The CDR3 sequence is 14 residues long. V trimming: 10 bases; J trimming: 1 base; junction bases outside the gene matches: 10. The CDR3 DNA reads TGTGCCACTTACCCCGGGACAGATTCCTACGAGCAGTACTTC. This encodes CATYPGTDSYEQYF.

This clonotype was recorded at least ten times. The rearrangement joins TRBV6-5 to TRBJ1-1; D ambiguous. Per the germline V gene, CDR1 is MNHEY and CDR2 is SVGAGI. CDR3 length: 17 amino acids. V was clipped by 2 bases and J by 6 bases, with 22 bases between them. Here the CDR3 DNA reads TGTGCCAGCAGTTACATCCTTGTGAGGGTTCGGCGGGCTGAAGCTTTCTTT. Translating it yields CASSYILVRVRRAEAFF.

This clonotype was counted many times. The chain couples TRBV5-1 to TRBJ2-2; D might be TRBD2 (6 bases). The length of the CDR3 is 17 residues. Germline V gene data show CDR1 as SGHRS and CDR2 as YFSETQ. V dropped 4 bases and J dropped 4 bases, with 20 bases sitting between them. The CDR3 region has the DNA TGCGCCAGCAGCGCTTCGGCTGGTGGGGGGACCACCGGGGAGCTGTTTTTT. Its protein is CASSASAGGGTTGELFF.